The 17 T cell receptor beta chains listed next were all sequenced from one sample in a study of radiation and T cells in renal cell carcinoma. The data were produced by immunoSEQ multiplex PCR, yet TCRdb's version contains in-frame clones alone and is incomplete. In the table there are 150,000 to 200,000 clones, about 85% of which are singletons. Described time point: blood 4 weeks post-SBRT, at nephrectomy. Noted treatment: 15 Gy SBRT to primary tumor, nephrectomy 4 weeks later. The sample here was blood, taken from a patient whose treatment included radiotherapy and nephrectomy. The receptors stem from a woman aged 45-60 years with renal cell carcinoma.

The V gene is TRBV10-3, the J gene TRBJ2-7, with TRBD1 identical over 7 bases. The germline CDR1 and CDR2 sequences are ENHRY and SYGVKD. Trimming took 10 bases from V and 2 from J; bases not matched to a gene: 8. CDR3 length: 13 amino acids. The CDR3 sequence is CATKTGMPYEQYF. CDR3 coding DNA: TGTGCCACAAAGACAGGGATGCCCTACGAGCAGTACTTC.

The chain joins TRBV7-8 to TRBJ2-5, with TRBD1 matching 8 bases. The CDR3 extends over 14 amino acids. The V and J ends lost 6 bases and 5 bases, in that order; junction bases with no gene match: 8. The germline V gene encodes CDR1 SGHVS and CDR2 FQNEAQ. The CDR3 reads CASSRTRGPETQYF. CDR3 DNA sequence: TGTGCCAGCAGTCGCACCAGGGGGCCGGAGACCCAGTACTTC.

The V and J genes are TRBV19 and TRBJ2-7, with D tentatively TRBD1 or TRBD2 (5 bases each). This CDR3 has 12 residues. Germline V gene lookup returns CDR1 LNHDA and CDR2 SQIVND (reference sequence). The V and J ends lost 7 bases and 2 bases respectively, with 9 bases between them. The CDR3 loop is CASMGRAYEQYF. For the CDR3, the DNA is TGTGCCAGTATGGGACGGGCCTACGAGCAGTACTTC.

This chain joins TRBV7-2 and TRBJ1-3, with a possible D match to TRBD1 (5 bases). The CDR3 covers 14 residues. Per germline, CDR1 SGHTA and CDR2 FQGNSA. V was clipped by 2 bases and J by 4 bases, with 9 bases between them. The CDR3 nucleotides are TGTGCCAGCAGCTTACAGGGTCAGGGAAACACCATATATTTT. Translated: CASSLQGQGNTIYF.

The chain is built from TRBV7-2 and TRBJ2-7; 9 bases are a match to TRBD2. V trimming: 5 bases; J trimming: 7 bases; junction bases outside the gene matches: 12. Germline V gene data show CDR1 as SGHTA and CDR2 as FQGNSA. The CDR3 has 15 amino acids. The CDR3 DNA reads TGTGCCAGCAGCCCCGTGGGGAGCGGGGGGAGGGAGCAGTACTTC. Its protein is CASSPVGSGGREQYF.

The rearrangement joins TRBV5-1 to TRBJ2-7; 10 bases align to TRBD2. Germline V lookup: CDR1 SGHRS, CDR2 YFSETQ. The CDR3 contains 14 residues. The junction had 8 bases not matched to a gene; V was cut back by 6 bases and J by 5 bases. CDR3 nucleotide sequence: TGCGCCAGCACCAGCGGGAGGGGTCCAAACGAGCAGTACTTC. Protein product: CASTSGRGPNEQYF.

V and J are TRBV10-3 and TRBJ1-3; 7 bases map to TRBD1. The CDR3 spans 15 residues. With 6 bases clipped from V and 6 bases from J, the junction kept 11 bases outside the gene matches. Germline loops: CDR1 ENHRY, CDR2 SYGVKD. The CDR3 loop reads CAIRRVAGGVNTIYF. DNA of the CDR3: TGTGCCATCAGGAGGGTCGCAGGGGGAGTAAACACCATATATTTT.

The genes are TRBV6-5 and TRBJ1-5; D is uncertain. V lost 0 bases, J lost 6 bases, and 6 bases lay in between. CDR1 and CDR2 (germline): MNHEY, SVGAGI. This CDR3 contains 13 residues. CDR3 sequence reads: CASSYSSGQPQHF. CDR3 in DNA: TGTGCCAGCAGTTACTCCTCCGGTCAGCCCCAGCATTTT.

This clone showed up just a few times. The chain couples TRBV5-4 to TRBJ2-1; D possibly corresponds to TRBD1 (6 bases). V lost 4 bases, J lost 6 bases, and 14 bases lay in between. This CDR3 contains 14 residues. Germline V CDR1 and CDR2: SGHNT, YYREEE (reference sequence). The CDR3 nucleotides are TGTGCCAGCAGCACCGAGGCAGGGGTCAATGAGCAGTTCTTC. This encodes CASSTEAGVNEQFF.

This rearrangement joins TRBV5-4 to TRBJ2-2, with TRBD2 identical over 8 bases. The CDR3 runs 15 residues. From germline, CDR1 is SGHNT and CDR2 YYREEE (reference sequence). Trimming removed 5 bases from V and 4 bases from J; junction bases left unmatched: 7. The CDR3 DNA reads as TGTGCCAGCAGACTAAGCGGGGGAGGCACCGGGGAGCTGTTTTTT. Translating gives CASRLSGGGTGELFF.

The gene calls are TRBV6-1 and TRBJ1-2; a possible D gene is TRBD1 (5 bases). CDR1 is MNHNS, CDR2 SASEGT, per germline. This CDR3 region has 15 residues. Trimming shortened V by 6 bases and J by 4 bases, and 18 bases separated the two germline ends. The CDR3 DNA is TGTGCCAGCAGCGGAAGCCGGGGGATCAGCTATGGCTACACCTTC. It is translated as CASSGSRGISYGYTF.

The CDR3 protein is CASSITPGQGYEQYF. The CDR3 DNA reads TGTGCCAGTAGTATTACTCCGGGACAGGGCTACGAGCAGTACTTC. The chain employs TRBV19 and TRBJ2-7; 9 nucleotides align to TRBD1. CDR3 length: 15 residues. CDR1 and CDR2 (germline): LNHDA, SQIVND (reference sequence). Trimming cost V 3 bases and J 3 bases; bases outside gene matches: 6.

The chain joins TRBV5-5 to TRBJ2-3; no firm D call. The CDR3 is 16 residues long. Germline V gene sequence: CDR1 SGHKS, CDR2 YYEKEE (reference sequence). Trimming left V 4 bases short and J 4 bases short, with 19 bases between. The CDR3, as DNA: TGTGCCAGCAGCATCGACATGGATGATGGTCCAGATACGCAGTATTTT. Encoded protein: CASSIDMDDGPDTQYF.

The chain employs TRBV11-2 and TRBJ2-7; 8 bases fit TRBD1. Germline V gene lookup returns CDR1 SGHAT and CDR2 FQNNGV. The CDR3 has 14 residues. J was trimmed by 0 bases and V by 5 bases; bases with no gene match: 3. CDR3 amino acids: CASSRGQDSYEQYF. The CDR3 DNA reads TGTGCCAGCAGCCGGGGACAGGACTCCTACGAGCAGTACTTC.

This sequence joins TRBV4-2 and TRBJ2-1; 8 bases agree with TRBD2. J lost 0 bases, V lost 0 bases, and 7 bases had no gene match. This CDR3 contains 18 residues. The germline CDR1 and CDR2 sequences are LGHNA and YNFKEQ. This CDR3 reads CASSQEVPGTSSYNEQFF. The DNA for the CDR3 is TGTGCCAGCAGCCAAGAGGTGCCAGGGACTAGCTCCTACAATGAGCAGTTCTTC.

This clone occurred once. The chain couples TRBV29-1 to TRBJ1-2, with 10 bases that match TRBD1. V dropped 4 bases and J dropped 4; count of bases not matched to a gene: 3. The germline V gene has CDR1 SQVTM and CDR2 ANQGSEA. The CDR3 consists of 13 residues. Written as DNA, the CDR3 is TGCAGCGTTGGGGACAGGGGAGGCTATGGCTACACCTTC. Protein sequence: CSVGDRGGYGYTF.

The V and J genes are TRBV7-9 and TRBJ2-5; unclear D gene. The CDR3 has 15 amino acids. Looked up from germline, CDR1 is SEHNR and CDR2 is FQNEAQ (reference sequence). V was cut by 1 base and J by 0 bases, with 9 bases left in between. In DNA, the CDR3 is TGTGCCAGCAGCTTAGGGACCGTGTACCAAGAGACCCAGTACTTC. It codes for CASSLGTVYQETQYF.